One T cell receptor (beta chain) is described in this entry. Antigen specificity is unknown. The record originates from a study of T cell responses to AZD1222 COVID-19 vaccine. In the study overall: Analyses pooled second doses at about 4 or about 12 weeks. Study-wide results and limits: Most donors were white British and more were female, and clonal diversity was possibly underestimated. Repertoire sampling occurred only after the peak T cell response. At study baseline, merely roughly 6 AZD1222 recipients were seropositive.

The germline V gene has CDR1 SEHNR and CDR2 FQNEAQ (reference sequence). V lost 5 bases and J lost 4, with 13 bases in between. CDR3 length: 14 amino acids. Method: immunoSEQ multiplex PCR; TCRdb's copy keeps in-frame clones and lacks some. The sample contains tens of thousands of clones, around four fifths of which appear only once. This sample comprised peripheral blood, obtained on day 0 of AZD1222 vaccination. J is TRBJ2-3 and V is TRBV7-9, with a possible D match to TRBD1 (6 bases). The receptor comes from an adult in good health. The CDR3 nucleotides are TGTGCCAGCAGCAGCGACAGGTTATCAGATACGCAGTATTTT. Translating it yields CASSSDRLSDTQYF.